This entry concerns a single T cell receptor beta chain. The sample belongs to a study of T cell responses to AZD1222 COVID-19 vaccine. Trimming took off 5 bases at V and 6 bases at J, with 11 bases between the two ends. Germline loops: CDR1 SQVTM, CDR2 ANQGSEA. The CDR3 loop spans 11 amino acids. Clones were sequenced by immunoSEQ multiplex PCR, and TCRdb holds only the in-frame ones, with some missing. The sample shows tens of thousands of clones, roughly nine tenths of them seen only once. The rearrangement joins TRBV29-1 to TRBJ2-7; perhaps TRBD1 as D (8 bases). The material was peripheral blood, obtained on day 0 of AZD1222 vaccination. This TCR came from an adult in good health. The CDR3 coding sequence is TGCAGCGTTCACAGGGGGGGCGAGCAGTACTTC. This sequence encodes CSVHRGGEQYF.